The clone carrying this T cell receptor (beta chain) was counted only a few times. Its matching antigen is unknown. It was uncontrolled infection, other autoimmune disease, pregnancy or lactation that excluded patients. Thyroid ultrasound, orbital computed tomography, clinical symptoms, and serum thyroxine and TRAb underpinned diagnoses. The data were taken from a study of T cells in Graves' hyperthyroidism and ophthalmopathy. Regarding the study as a whole: Most clonotypes expanded in the thyroid (above 0.001) were also present in blood.

The investigators amplified TCR beta CDR3 regions from RNA transcripts. The primer set for the first-round RT-PCR of the TCR CDR3 was HTBI. TCRdb ran MiXCR on the multiplex PCR reads and lists one entry per CDR3 protein. Among some 600,000 distinct CDR3 sequences listed, 46% were seen once. Germline CDR1 reads LNHNV; CDR2 reads YYDKDF (reference sequence). The CDR3 sequence is 18 residues long. Losses at the gene ends were 1 base for V and 7 bases for J; bases not matched to a gene: 15. This TCR came from a young woman with Graves' hyperthyroidism. Sequencing used peripheral blood or thyroid tissue (not recorded which). The rearrangement links TRBV15 to TRBJ1-2, with TRBD1 identical over 10 bases. The CDR3 bases are TGTGCCACCAGCAGAGCTCAACAACGGGACAGGGGTCTCCCTGGCTACACCTTC. Protein product: CATSRAQQRDRGLPGYTF.